This T cell receptor beta chain derives from a study of cytomegalovirus exposure and HLA in healthy donors. As for this clone: What it binds is not known.

The PCR used 60 Vbeta and 13 Jbeta primers. The data were produced by immunoSEQ multiplex PCR, yet TCRdb's version contains in-frame clones alone and is incomplete. The repertoire holds fewer than 80,000 clones, with under 80% as singletons. Findings and caveats of the study: In an earlier analysis, most TCR beta V segments were productive about 90% or about 30% of the time.

Each of the donors was a healthy bone marrow donor. The TCR originated in a woman between 25 and 40 years old in good health and CMV-seronegative. The sample consisted of PBMCs.

The CDR3 loop is CASSLEPGGKNTQYF. For the CDR3, the DNA is TGTGCCAGCAGCTTAGAGCCAGGGGGGAAAAATACGCAGTATTTT. The chain combines TRBV11-2 with TRBJ2-3, with D possibly matching TRBD1 (7 bases). The V gene's germline CDR1 is SGHAT and CDR2 FQNNGV. CDR3 size: 15 residues. Trimming cost V 0 bases and J 7 bases, with 14 bases left between them.